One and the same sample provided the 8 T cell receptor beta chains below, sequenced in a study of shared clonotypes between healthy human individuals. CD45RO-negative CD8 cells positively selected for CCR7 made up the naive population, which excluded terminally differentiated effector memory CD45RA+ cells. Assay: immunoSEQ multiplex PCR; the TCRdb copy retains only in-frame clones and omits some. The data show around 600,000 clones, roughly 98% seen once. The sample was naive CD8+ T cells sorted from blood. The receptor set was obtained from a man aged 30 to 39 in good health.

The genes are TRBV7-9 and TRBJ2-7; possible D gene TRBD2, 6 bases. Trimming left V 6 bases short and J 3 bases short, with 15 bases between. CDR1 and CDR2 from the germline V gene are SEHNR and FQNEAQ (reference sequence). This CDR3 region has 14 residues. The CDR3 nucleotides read TGTGCCAGCAGTACGAGACTAGGCGGCTACGAGCAGTACTTC. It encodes CASSTRLGGYEQYF.

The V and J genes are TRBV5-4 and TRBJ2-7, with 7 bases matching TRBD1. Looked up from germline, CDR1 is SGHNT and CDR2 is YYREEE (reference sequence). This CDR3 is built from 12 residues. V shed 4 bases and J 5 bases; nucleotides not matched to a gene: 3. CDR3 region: CASSATGNEQYF. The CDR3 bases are TGTGCCAGCAGCGCGACAGGGAACGAGCAGTACTTC.

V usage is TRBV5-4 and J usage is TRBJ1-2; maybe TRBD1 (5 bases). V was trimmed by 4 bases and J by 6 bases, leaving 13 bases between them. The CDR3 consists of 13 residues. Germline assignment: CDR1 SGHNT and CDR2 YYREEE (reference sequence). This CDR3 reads CASSPQGGHGYTF. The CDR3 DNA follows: TGTGCCAGCAGCCCCCAGGGTGGCCATGGCTACACCTTC. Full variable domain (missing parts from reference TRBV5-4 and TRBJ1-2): ETGVTQSPTHLIKTRGQQVTLRCSSQSGHNTVSWYQQALGQGPQFIFQYYREEENGRGNFPPRFSGLQFPNYSSELNVNALELDDSALYLCASSPQGGHGYTFGSGTRLTVV.

CDR3 DNA sequence: TGTGCCAGCAGCTTAGAGGAAGGGCAGCCCCAGCATTTT. Translating gives CASSLEEGQPQHF. The rearrangement joins TRBV11-2 to TRBJ1-5, with D hard to call. With 0 bases removed from V and 7 bases from J, the gap between germline ends came to 7 bases. The CDR3 is made up of 13 amino acids. Germline V lookup: CDR1 SGHAT, CDR2 FQNNGV. The full variable domain, its missing parts supplied by reference TRBV11-2 and TRBJ1-5, is EAGVAQSPRYKIIEKRQSVAFWCNPISGHATLYWYQQILGQGPKLLIQFQNNGVVDDSQLPKDRFSAERLKGVDSTLKIQPAKLEDSAVYLCASSLEEGQPQHFGDGTRLSIL.

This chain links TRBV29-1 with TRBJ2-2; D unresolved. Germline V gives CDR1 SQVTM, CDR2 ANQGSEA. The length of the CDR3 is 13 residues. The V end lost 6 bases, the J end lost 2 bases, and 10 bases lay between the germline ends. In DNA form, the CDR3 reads TGCAGCGTAGTGTCAAGTAACACCGGGGAGCTGTTTTTT. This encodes CSVVSSNTGELFF.

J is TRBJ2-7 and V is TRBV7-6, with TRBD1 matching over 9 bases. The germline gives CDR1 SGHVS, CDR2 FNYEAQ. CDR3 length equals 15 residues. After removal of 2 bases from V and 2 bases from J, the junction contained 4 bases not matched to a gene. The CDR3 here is CASSLTGQGTYEQYF. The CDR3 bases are TGTGCCAGCAGCTTAACGGGACAGGGAACCTACGAGCAGTACTTC.

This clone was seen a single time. CDR3 sequence (DNA): TGTGCCAGCAGTACAATAGCCAAAAACATTCAGTACTTC. Amino acids: CASSTIAKNIQYF. J is TRBJ2-4 and V is TRBV28; D remains unclear. The CDR3 has 13 amino acids. The V gene lost 5 bases and the J gene lost 0 bases, with 5 bases spanning the gap. Germline V gene sequence: CDR1 MDHEN, CDR2 SYDVKM.

In DNA, the CDR3 is TGTGCCAGCAACCCCGGAAACACCATATATTTT. Translating it yields CASNPGNTIYF. This sequence joins TRBV2 and TRBJ1-3, with D unclear. CDR1 and CDR2 (germline): SNHLY, FYNNEI. Trimming left V 7 bases short and J 4 bases short, with 5 bases between. There are 11 residues in the CDR3. Based on the CDR3 plus reference TRBV2 and TRBJ1-3, the full variable domain is EPEVTQTPSHQVTQMGQEVILRCVPISNHLYFYWYRQILGQKVEFLVSFYNNEISEKSEIFDDQFSVERPDGSNFTLKIRSTKLEDSAMYFCASNPGNTIYFGEGSWLTVV.